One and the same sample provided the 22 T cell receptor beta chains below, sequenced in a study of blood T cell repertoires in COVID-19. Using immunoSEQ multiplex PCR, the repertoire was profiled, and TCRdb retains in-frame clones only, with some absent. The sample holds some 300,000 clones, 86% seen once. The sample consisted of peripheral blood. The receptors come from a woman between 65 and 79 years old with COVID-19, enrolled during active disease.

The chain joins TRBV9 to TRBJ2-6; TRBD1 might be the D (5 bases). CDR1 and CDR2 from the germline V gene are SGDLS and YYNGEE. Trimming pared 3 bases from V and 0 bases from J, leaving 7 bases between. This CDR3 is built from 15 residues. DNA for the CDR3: TGTGCCAGCAGCGAAGGGGTCTCTGGGGCCAACGTCCTGACTTTC. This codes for CASSEGVSGANVLTF.

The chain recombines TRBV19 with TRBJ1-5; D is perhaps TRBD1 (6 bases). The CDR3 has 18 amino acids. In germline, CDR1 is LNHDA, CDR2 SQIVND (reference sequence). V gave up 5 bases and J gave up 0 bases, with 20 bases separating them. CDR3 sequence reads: CASSVRTPQGYSNQPQHF. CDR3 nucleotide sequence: TGTGCCAGTAGTGTACGAACCCCCCAGGGGTATAGCAATCAGCCCCAGCATTTT.

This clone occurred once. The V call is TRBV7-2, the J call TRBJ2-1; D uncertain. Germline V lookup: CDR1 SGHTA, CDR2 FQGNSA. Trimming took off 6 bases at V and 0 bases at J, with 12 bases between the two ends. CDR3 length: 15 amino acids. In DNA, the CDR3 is TGTGCCAGCAGTGTCAGGTTCAGCTCCTACAATGAGCAGTTCTTC. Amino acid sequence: CASSVRFSSYNEQFF. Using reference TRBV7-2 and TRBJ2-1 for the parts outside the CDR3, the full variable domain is GAGVSQSPSNKVTEKGKDVELRCDPISGHTALYWYRQSLGQGLEFLIYFQGNSAPDKSGLPSDRFSAERTGGSVSTLTIQRTQQEDSAVYLCASSVRFSSYNEQFFGPGTRLTVL.

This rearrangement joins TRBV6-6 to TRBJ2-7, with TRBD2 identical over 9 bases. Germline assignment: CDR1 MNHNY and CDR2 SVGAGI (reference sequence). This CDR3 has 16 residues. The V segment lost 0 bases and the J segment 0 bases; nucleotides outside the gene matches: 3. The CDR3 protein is CASSYSASGVSYEQYF. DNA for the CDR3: TGTGCCAGCAGTTACTCGGCTAGCGGGGTCTCCTACGAGCAGTACTTC.

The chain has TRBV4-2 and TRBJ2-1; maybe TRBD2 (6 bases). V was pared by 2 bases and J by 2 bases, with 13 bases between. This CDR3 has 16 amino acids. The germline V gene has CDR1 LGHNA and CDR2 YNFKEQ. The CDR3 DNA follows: TGTGCCAGCAGCCAACTCCTAGCGAGCCCCTACAATGAGCAGTTCTTC. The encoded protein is CASSQLLASPYNEQFF.

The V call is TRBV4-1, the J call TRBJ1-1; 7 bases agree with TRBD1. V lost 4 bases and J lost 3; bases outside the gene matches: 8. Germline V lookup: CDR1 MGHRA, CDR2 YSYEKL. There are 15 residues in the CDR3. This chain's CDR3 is CASSPWDRTDTEAFF. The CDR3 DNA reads TGCGCCAGCAGCCCTTGGGACAGAACGGACACTGAAGCTTTCTTT.

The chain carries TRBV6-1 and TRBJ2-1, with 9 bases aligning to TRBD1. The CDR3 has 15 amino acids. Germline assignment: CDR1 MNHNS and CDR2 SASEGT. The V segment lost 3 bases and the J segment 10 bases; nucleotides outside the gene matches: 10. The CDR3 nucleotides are TGTGCCAGCAGTGACCGGGACAGGGCCAGCGACGAGCAGTTCTTC. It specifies CASSDRDRASDEQFF.

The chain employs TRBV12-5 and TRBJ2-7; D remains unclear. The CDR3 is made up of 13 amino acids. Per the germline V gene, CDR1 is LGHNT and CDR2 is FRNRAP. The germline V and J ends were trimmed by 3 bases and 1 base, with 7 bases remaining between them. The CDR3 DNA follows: TGTGCTAGTGGTTTTACGGGTTCCTACGAGCAGTACTTC. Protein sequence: CASGFTGSYEQYF.

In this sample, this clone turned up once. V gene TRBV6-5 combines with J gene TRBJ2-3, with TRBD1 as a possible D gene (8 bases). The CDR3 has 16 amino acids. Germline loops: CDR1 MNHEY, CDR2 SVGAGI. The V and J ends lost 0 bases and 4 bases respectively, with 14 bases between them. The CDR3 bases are TGTGCCAGCAGTTACTCCAGGGGGCTAGCGGCAGATACGCAGTATTTT. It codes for CASSYSRGLAADTQYF.

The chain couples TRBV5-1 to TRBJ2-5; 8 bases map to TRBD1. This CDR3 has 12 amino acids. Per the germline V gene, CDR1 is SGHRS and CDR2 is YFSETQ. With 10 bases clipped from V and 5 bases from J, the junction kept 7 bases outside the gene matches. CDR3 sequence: CASSGGGETQYF. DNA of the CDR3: TGCGCCTCTTCAGGGGGCGGGGAGACCCAGTACTTC.

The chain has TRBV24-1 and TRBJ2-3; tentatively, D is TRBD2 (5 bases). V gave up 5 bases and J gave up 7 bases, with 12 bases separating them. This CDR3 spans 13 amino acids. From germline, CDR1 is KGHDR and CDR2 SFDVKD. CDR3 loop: CATSGADSHTQYF. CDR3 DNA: TGTGCCACCAGTGGCGCGGACTCTCATACGCAGTATTTT.

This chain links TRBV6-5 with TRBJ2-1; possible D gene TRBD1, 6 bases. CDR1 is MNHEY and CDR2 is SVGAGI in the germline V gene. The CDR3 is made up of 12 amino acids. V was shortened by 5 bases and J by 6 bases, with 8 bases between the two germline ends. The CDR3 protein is CASSQQGNEQFF. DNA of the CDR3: TGTGCCAGCAGTCAACAGGGCAATGAGCAGTTCTTC.

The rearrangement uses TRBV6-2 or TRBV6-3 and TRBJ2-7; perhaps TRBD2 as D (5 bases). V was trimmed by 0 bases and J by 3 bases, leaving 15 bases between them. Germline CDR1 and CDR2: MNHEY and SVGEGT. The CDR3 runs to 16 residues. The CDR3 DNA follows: TGTGCCAGCAGTTACTCGGTCGGGAAGCGGTACTACGAGCAGTACTTC. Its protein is CASSYSVGKRYYEQYF.

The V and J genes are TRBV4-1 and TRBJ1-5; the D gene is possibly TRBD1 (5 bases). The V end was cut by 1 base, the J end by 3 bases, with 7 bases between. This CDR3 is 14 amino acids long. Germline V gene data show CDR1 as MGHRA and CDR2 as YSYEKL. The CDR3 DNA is TGCGCCAGCAGCCAAGGCAGGGTCAATCAGCCCCAGCATTTT. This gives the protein CASSQGRVNQPQHF.

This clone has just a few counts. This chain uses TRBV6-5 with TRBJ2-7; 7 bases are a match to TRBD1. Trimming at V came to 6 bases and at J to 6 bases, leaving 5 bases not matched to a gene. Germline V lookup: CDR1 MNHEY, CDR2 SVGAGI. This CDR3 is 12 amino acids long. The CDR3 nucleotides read TGTGCCAGCAGCCGATCAGGGGGCGAGCAGTACTTC. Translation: CASSRSGGEQYF.

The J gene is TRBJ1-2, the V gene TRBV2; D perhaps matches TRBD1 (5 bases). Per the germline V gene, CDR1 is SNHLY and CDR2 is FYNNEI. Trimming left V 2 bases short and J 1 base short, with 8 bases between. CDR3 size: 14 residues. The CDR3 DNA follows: TGTGCCAGCAGTGAACAGGGTGTTAACTATGGCTACACCTTC. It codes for CASSEQGVNYGYTF.

The CDR3 protein is CASSPDFTDTQYF. CDR3 nucleotide sequence: TGTGCCAGCTCCCCAGACTTCACAGATACGCAGTATTTT. V gene TRBV18 combines with J gene TRBJ2-3; D not resolved. The CDR3 consists of 13 residues. The germline gives CDR1 KGHSH, CDR2 LQKENI. The V and J ends lost 6 bases and 2 bases respectively, with 9 bases between them.

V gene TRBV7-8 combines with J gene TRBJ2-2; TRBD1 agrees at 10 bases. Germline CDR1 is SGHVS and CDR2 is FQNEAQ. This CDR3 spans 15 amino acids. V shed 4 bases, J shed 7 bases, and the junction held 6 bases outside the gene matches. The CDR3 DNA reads TGTGCCAGCAGCTCCGACAGGGGGCGAAACGGGGAGCTGTTTTTT. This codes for CASSSDRGRNGELFF.

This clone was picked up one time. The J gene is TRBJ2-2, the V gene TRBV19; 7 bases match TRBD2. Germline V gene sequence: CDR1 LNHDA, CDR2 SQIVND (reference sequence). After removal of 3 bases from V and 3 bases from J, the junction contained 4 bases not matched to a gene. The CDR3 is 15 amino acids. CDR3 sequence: CASSILGGDTGELFF. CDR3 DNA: TGTGCCAGTAGTATTTTGGGGGGGGACACCGGGGAGCTGTTTTTT.

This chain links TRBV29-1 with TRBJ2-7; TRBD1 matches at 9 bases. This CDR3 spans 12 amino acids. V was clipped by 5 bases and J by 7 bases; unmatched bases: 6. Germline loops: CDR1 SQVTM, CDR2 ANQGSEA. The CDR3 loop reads CSVNRGLGEQYF. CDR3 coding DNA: TGCAGCGTTAACAGGGGGCTCGGGGAGCAGTACTTC.

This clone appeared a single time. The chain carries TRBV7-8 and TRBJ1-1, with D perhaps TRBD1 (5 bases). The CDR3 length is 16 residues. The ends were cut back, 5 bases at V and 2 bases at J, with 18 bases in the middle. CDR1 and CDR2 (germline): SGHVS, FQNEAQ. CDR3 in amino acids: CASSLRGTGKNTEAFF. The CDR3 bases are TGTGCCAGCAGCCTCCGCGGGACCGGAAAAAACACTGAAGCTTTCTTT.

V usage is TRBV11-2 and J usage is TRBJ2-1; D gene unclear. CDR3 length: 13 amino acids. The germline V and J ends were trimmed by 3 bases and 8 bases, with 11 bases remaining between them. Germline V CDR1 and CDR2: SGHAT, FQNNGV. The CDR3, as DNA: TGTGCCAGCAGCTTCCTTAATGTCGATGAGCAGTTCTTC. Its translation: CASSFLNVDEQFF.